The 25 T cell receptor beta chains listed next were all sequenced from one sample in a study of regulatory T cells in long-lasting Graves disease. Researchers made TCR beta libraries by using iRepertoire HTBI primers and running Arm-PCR on CDR3 regions. TCRdb reprocessed the multiplex PCR reads with MiXCR, giving one entry per CDR3 protein. The sample records hundreds of thousands of distinct CDR3 sequences, 15% to 20% being singletons. Time point defined: newly diagnosed GD, antithyroid drugs for less than 3 months. With RNA extracted from PBMCs as input, the TCR library was made. The sample in question was peripheral blood mononuclear cells (PBMCs), obtained at new diagnosis, from a patient treated with antithyroid drugs. The receptors derive from a female donor with Graves disease.

This clonotype has just one count. Possible read error: a much larger clone is one base away. The chain links TRBV6-2 or TRBV6-3 to TRBJ1-4; D remains unclear. Germline CDR1 reads MNHEY; CDR2 reads SVGEGT. The V and J ends lost 5 bases and 2 bases respectively, with 15 bases between them. The CDR3 loop spans 16 amino acids. The DNA for the CDR3 is TGTGCCAGCAGTGATACGGTGTCATCCACTAATGAAAAACTGTTTTTT. Amino acid sequence: CASSDTVSSTNEKLFF.

This clonotype has a count of ten or more. The V and J genes are TRBV14 and TRBJ2-1; D uncertain. CDR3 length: 16 residues. Trimming took off 4 bases at V and 5 bases at J, with 18 bases between the two ends. Per germline, CDR1 SGHDN and CDR2 FVKESK. The chain's CDR3 is CASSPHWAAPNNEQFF. The CDR3 DNA follows: TGTGCCAGCAGCCCCCACTGGGCAGCCCCAAACAATGAGCAGTTCTTC.

Turning to this clonotype: A much larger clone is a single base away; this may be a read error. No conserved phenylalanine or tryptophan is present at the end of the CDR3, so a read error is the likely explanation. J is TRBJ2-3 and V is TRBV2, with D tentatively TRBD2 (6 bases). The CDR3 is 18 residues long. Germline loops: CDR1 SNHLY, CDR2 FYNNEI. The ends were cut back, 6 bases at V and 4 bases at J, with 26 bases in the middle. DNA of the CDR3: TGTGCCAGCAGCTTAGTTTTACGGCGGGAATCCCCCCCAGATACGCAGTATTCT. Its translation is CASSLVLRRESPPDTQYS.

This clonotype was seen at least ten times. The chain joins TRBV19 to TRBJ2-1; 12 nucleotides match TRBD2. The V gene's germline CDR1 is LNHDA and CDR2 SQIVND (reference sequence). CDR3 length: 16 amino acids. V lost 4 bases to trimming and J lost 6 bases; unmatched junction nucleotides: 7. CDR3 nucleotide sequence: TGTGCCAGTAGTACTCTAGCGGGAGGGCCTCTCAATGAGCAGTTCTTC. Residues: CASSTLAGGPLNEQFF.

This clonotype occurred many times. V and J are TRBV12-3 or TRBV12-4 and TRBJ2-1, with D hard to call. The CDR3 length is 12 residues. V shed 6 bases and J shed 6 bases, with 9 bases lying between them. The CDR3 region has the DNA TGTGCCAGCAGCATACTCAGCAATGAGCAGTTCTTC. It is translated as CASSILSNEQFF.

About this clonotype itself: This probably arose from a read error, given a far larger clone one base away. The chain carries TRBV2 and TRBJ2-5, with no clear D. Germline CDR1 SNHLY, CDR2 FYNNEI. The CDR3 loop spans 15 amino acids. Trimming stripped 1 base from V and 11 bases from J, with 20 bases between. The CDR3 DNA reads TGTGCCAGCAGTGAAGGTCGGCTCGGAAGGGATGAGCAGTACTTC. This sequence encodes CASSEGRLGRDEQYF.

This clonotype was detected a few times. This chain joins TRBV11-2 and TRBJ2-7; D is uncertain. The CDR3 is made up of 15 amino acids. Germline loops: CDR1 SGHAT, CDR2 FQNNGV. The germline V and J ends were trimmed by 5 bases and 7 bases, with 21 bases remaining between them. The CDR3 here is CASSDSPVVPGEQYF. The CDR3 DNA follows: TGTGCCAGCAGCGACTCCCCCGTGGTACCTGGGGAGCAGTACTTC.

This clonotype was observed at least ten times. The rearrangement uses TRBV2 and TRBJ2-7, with D possibly TRBD2 on 6 matching bases. The CDR3 length is 15 residues. Germline CDR1 is SNHLY and CDR2 is FYNNEI. Trimming removed 2 bases from V and 0 bases from J, with 11 bases in between. For the CDR3, the DNA is TGTGCCAGCAGTGAAAGGAGGCGGGACTCCTACGAGCAGTACTTC. Translated: CASSERRRDSYEQYF.

This clonotype was observed a few times. A much bigger clone sits one base away, suggesting this may be a read error. The chain carries TRBV12-3 or TRBV12-4 and TRBJ2-1, with 15 bases that match TRBD2. The trim removed 6 bases at V and 12 bases at J, leaving 18 bases unmatched. The CDR3 loop spans 18 amino acids. The CDR3 nucleotides read TGTGCCAGCAGCATAGGGACTAGCGGGAGGTGGGGTGACACGGGGCAGTTCTTC. It translates to CASSIGTSGRWGDTGQFF.

This clonotype came up many times. The J gene is TRBJ1-6, the V gene TRBV6-2 or TRBV6-3; D gene uncertain. Germline V gives CDR1 MNHEY, CDR2 SVGEGT. This CDR3 has 12 amino acids. V lost 4 bases to trimming and J lost 18 bases, with 16 bases between them. The CDR3 loop reads CASSSDAWRTHF. CDR3 nucleotide sequence: TGTGCCAGCAGTTCCGACGCGTGGAGAACCCACTTT.

This clonotype has at least ten counts. The chain links TRBV7-8 to TRBJ2-1, with a tentative D call TRBD2 (5 bases). V lost 5 bases, J lost 0 bases, and 17 bases lay in between. The germline gives CDR1 SGHVS, CDR2 FQNEAQ. The CDR3 covers 17 residues. The DNA for the CDR3 is TGTGCCAGCAGCCCCGTGGTGGGAGTGAGCTCCTACAATGAGCAGTTCTTC. It translates to CASSPVVGVSSYNEQFF. Combining the CDR3 with reference TRBV7-8 and TRBJ2-1 gives the whole variable domain GAGVSQSPRYKVAKRGQDVALRCDPISGHVSLFWYQQALGQGPEFLTYFQNEAQLDKSGLPSDRFFAERPEGSVSTLKIQRTQQEDSAVYLCASSPVVGVSSYNEQFFGPGTRLTVL.

This clonotype was recorded many times. V and J are TRBV2 and TRBJ1-1, with no clear D. Looked up from germline, CDR1 is SNHLY and CDR2 is FYNNEI. Trimming stripped 2 bases from V and 3 bases from J, with 7 bases between. This CDR3 contains 13 residues. As DNA, the CDR3 is TGTGCCAGCAGTGAACAGAGGGACACTGAAGCTTTCTTT. It is translated as CASSEQRDTEAFF. Full variable domain (outside the CDR3, taken from reference TRBV2 and TRBJ1-1): EPEVTQTPSHQVTQMGQEVILRCVPISNHLYFYWYRQILGQKVEFLVSFYNNEISEKSEIFDDQFSVERPDGSNFTLKIRSTKLEDSAMYFCASSEQRDTEAFFGQGTRLTVV.

In its sample, this clonotype was seen many times. The chain employs TRBV5-1 and TRBJ2-7, with a possible D match to TRBD1 (6 bases). The CDR3 sequence is 14 residues long. Between the trimmed V and J ends, which lost 4 bases and 5 bases, there was a span of 16 bases. Germline assignment: CDR1 SGHRS and CDR2 YFSETQ. CDR3 sequence (DNA): TGCGCCAGCAGCCCCGACAGGCCAGGGGACGAGCAGTACTTC. Translation gives CASSPDRPGDEQYF.

Many counts were recorded for this clonotype. The rearrangement joins TRBV2 to TRBJ2-3; possibly TRBD1 for D (6 bases). CDR1 SNHLY and CDR2 FYNNEI come from the germline V gene. This CDR3 is 13 amino acids long. Trimming removed 7 bases at V and 6 bases at J, with 14 bases between. DNA for the CDR3: TGTGCCAGCAAGAGGGGGAGTGGCGATACGCAGTATTTT. It encodes CASKRGSGDTQYF.

This rearrangement joins TRBV18 to TRBJ2-1; 7 bases are shared with TRBD1. The germline V gene has CDR1 KGHSH and CDR2 LQKENI. CDR3 length: 15 residues. With V trimmed by 2 bases and J by 6 bases, 7 bases remained unmatched. CDR3 DNA sequence: TGTGCCAGCTCACCAAGACAGGGTGGGGGCAATGAGCAGTTCTTC. Protein product: CASSPRQGGGNEQFF.

This clonotype was seen many times. This chain connects TRBV10-2 to TRBJ2-3; 7 bases align to TRBD2. The CDR3 length is 15 residues. Germline V lookup: CDR1 WSHSY, CDR2 SAAADI. J was trimmed by 2 bases and V by 6 bases; bases with no gene match: 8. The CDR3 sequence is CASSSGLPYTDTQYF. The CDR3 DNA reads as TGCGCCAGCAGCTCGGGACTACCATACACAGATACGCAGTATTTT.

This clonotype has a count of ten or more. The rearrangement uses TRBV28 and TRBJ1-1; 7 nucleotides align to TRBD1. The germline gives CDR1 MDHEN, CDR2 SYDVKM. V was clipped by 6 bases and J by 7 bases; unmatched bases: 14. The CDR3 runs 15 residues. CDR3 nucleotide sequence: TGTGCCAGCAGCCCAACTATGGGACAGAACTATGAAGCTTTCTTT. Protein product: CASSPTMGQNYEAFF.

Ten or more counts support this clonotype. The chain uses TRBV12-3 or TRBV12-4 and TRBJ2-1; D is perhaps TRBD2 (6 bases). Trimming took 7 bases from V and 5 from J, leaving 15 bases between them. This CDR3 is built from 14 residues. The CDR3 DNA sequence: TGTGCCAGCACCCCCTGGCGGGGCAACAATGAGCAGTTCTTC. It codes for CASTPWRGNNEQFF.

This clonotype was counted at least ten times. The chain carries TRBV11-2 and TRBJ2-1, with 10 bases lining up with TRBD2. The CDR3 has 21 amino acids. V was clipped by 5 bases and J by 7 bases; unmatched bases: 26. Per germline, CDR1 SGHAT and CDR2 FQNNGV. In nucleotides, the CDR3 is TGTGCCAGCAGCCCCTACAGAGGGACGACCTTCGGTAGCGGGAGGTTTAATGAGCAGTTCTTC. This translates into CASSPYRGTTFGSGRFNEQFF.

The chain is built from TRBV11-3 and TRBJ2-1, with D possibly matching TRBD1 (6 bases). The CDR3 is 13 amino acids. V was cut by 5 bases and J by 5 bases, with 10 bases left in between. Germline lookup yields CDR1 SGHNT and CDR2 YENEEA. The CDR3 region is CASSHRDNNEQFF. In DNA form, the CDR3 reads TGTGCCAGCAGCCACCGGGACAACAATGAGCAGTTCTTC.

This clonotype appeared many times. The gene calls are TRBV20-1 and TRBJ1-2; 7 bases are shared with TRBD1. The CDR3 has 18 residues. The ends lost 0 bases at V and 5 bases at J; junction bases unmatched: 18. In germline, CDR1 is DFQATT, CDR2 SNEGSKA (reference sequence). The CDR3 is CSARDENRPGQELYGYTF. DNA of the CDR3: TGCAGTGCTAGAGATGAGAATAGACCAGGACAGGAATTATATGGCTACACCTTC.

This clonotype was seen many times. This rearrangement joins TRBV11-2 to TRBJ1-6; D call uncertain. CDR1 SGHAT and CDR2 FQNNGV come from the germline V gene. V was cut by 6 bases and J by 0 bases, with 3 bases left in between. The CDR3 runs 13 residues. The CDR3 DNA follows: TGTGCCAGCAGTTTCTCCTATAATTCACCCCTCCACTTT. Translation gives CASSFSYNSPLHF.

The chain links TRBV7-9 to TRBJ2-2; D is undetermined. V gave up 4 bases and J gave up 4 bases, with 7 bases separating them. Per the germline V gene, CDR1 is SEHNR and CDR2 is FQNEAQ (reference sequence). The CDR3 consists of 13 residues. The CDR3: CASSSPGTGELFF. The CDR3, as DNA: TGTGCCAGCAGCTCGCCAGGCACCGGGGAGCTGTTTTTT.

This clonotype came up many times. The J gene is TRBJ2-7, the V gene TRBV12-5; a weak D match, TRBD1 (5 bases). V lost 4 bases and J lost 3, with 10 bases in between. This CDR3 contains 13 residues. CDR1 is LGHNT and CDR2 is FRNRAP in the germline V gene. The CDR3 loop reads CASGYGALYEQYF. As DNA, the CDR3 is TGTGCTAGTGGTTATGGGGCACTCTACGAGCAGTACTTC.

This clonotype was recorded many times. The rearrangement uses TRBV12-3 or TRBV12-4 and TRBJ2-1; D ambiguous. Trimming stripped 4 bases from V and 5 bases from J, with 3 bases between. CDR3 size: 11 residues. CDR3 loop: CASSSHNEQFF. As DNA, the CDR3 is TGTGCCAGCAGTTCACACAATGAGCAGTTCTTC.